This T cell receptor (beta chain) was sequenced for a study of T cell responses to AZD1222 COVID-19 vaccine. General study findings and limits: Dominant CD4 TCR responses targeted spike regions 160-218 and 743-854.

Comment on this clone: Antigen unknown.

CDR3 size: 14 residues. V was trimmed by 1 base and J by 2 bases, leaving 10 bases between them. Germline CDR1 and CDR2: SGHRS and YFSETQ. Assay used: immunoSEQ multiplex PCR; TCRdb lists only in-frame clones, some missing. The table records 150,000 to 180,000 clones, 85% to 95% of them present only once. The TCR originated in an adult who received the AZD1222 COVID-19 vaccine. The chain employs TRBV5-1 and TRBJ2-7, with no clear D. The sample was peripheral blood, taken 28 days after the second AZD1222 dose. The DNA of the CDR3 is TGCGCCAGCAGCTTGTCGGGCAGTGCCTACGAGCAGTACTTC. As protein: CASSLSGSAYEQYF.